This paragraph reports one T cell receptor beta chain. Its antigen target is currently unknown. It has no much larger one-base neighbor in the sample; base qualities were not kept. Sorting staining used anti-CD3, anti-CD4, anti-CD8 and a Vbeta20 antibody from the IOTest Beta Mark kit on a FACSAria III, with purity above 97%. Peripheral blood was drawn into sodium heparin tubes, and mononuclear cells were separated by Ficoll-Paque PLUS density gradient centrifugation. Before TCRbeta deep sequencing, the CD4+ Vbeta20+, CD4+ Vbeta20-, and CD8+ T cell fractions were FACS-sorted. Isolated genomic DNA was used for TCRbeta deep sequencing. The immunoSEQ assay, provided as a commercial service, was used for both TCRbeta CDR3 sequencing and the initial data processing. From the authors' description of their analysis: IMGT was used to annotate V, D, J genes, while reads were demultiplexed, adapter and primer sequences were stripped out, and similar clones were merged through frequency-ratio clustering. The clones in this table, taken by TCRdb from immuneACCESS, are in-frame only. Not every clone is retained; where verified, under half of the shortfall comes from an unresolved V gene, and the cause of the rest is unknown. That table is the source of V, J and clone size, and D and trimming were worked out from the DNA. This sample has some 13,000 clones in its table, and roughly 78% of those were observed once. Approximately 30% of the sample rests with the top ten.

The record originates from a study of somatic mutations in T cells in chronic GVHD (dated by TCRdb to 2019 to 2021). The CDR3 sequence holds 15 residues, the cysteine and phenylalanine included. The entry retains the CDR3 DNA only, 45 bases that are in frame from base 1. The germline ends are 13 bases apart after V is trimmed by 7 bases and J by 0 bases. Looking up the germline V gene yields CDR1 MNHNS and CDR2 SASEGT. The rearrangement combines TRBV6-1 with TRBJ1-3; the D gene is perhaps TRBD1, on 5 matching bases. This sequence was found in a male patient aged 45-60 years with chronic graft-versus-host disease. The graft donor may be the source of some T cells after a transplant. Material: Vbeta20-negative CD4+ T cells from blood. What this sample's cell subset or site label stands for: CD4+ T cells sorted as TCR Vbeta20 negative by flow cytometry. The encoded CDR3 is CASMRDVYSGNTIYF. The bases are TGTGCCAGCATGCGGGACGTGTACTCTGGAAACACCATATATTTT.